This entry lists 2 T cell receptor beta chains sequenced from one sample in a study of blood T cell repertoires in COVID-19. This table comes from immunoSEQ multiplex PCR, and its TCRdb copy is limited to in-frame clones, with some not included. The data contain approximately 150,000 clones, about 91% of them singletons. Sequenced input: peripheral blood. These receptors were taken from a human donor in a cohort sampled during active COVID-19.

The chain employs TRBV3-1 (or the pseudogene TRBV3-2) and TRBJ2-1; D possibly corresponds to TRBD2 (7 bases). The germline CDR1 and CDR2 sequences are LGHDT and YNNKEL (reference sequence). V lost 4 bases, J lost 6 bases, and 22 bases lay in between. The CDR3 spans 17 residues. CDR3 DNA sequence: TGTGCCAGCAGCCCAAGGGTGGCCGGGGGGCATTTCAATGAGCAGTTCTTC. It is translated as CASSPRVAGGHFNEQFF.

The rearrangement uses TRBV4-1 and TRBJ2-1; no firm D call. The CDR3 length is 16 residues. Trimming took 0 bases from V and 3 from J, leaving 12 bases between them. The V gene's germline CDR1 is MGHRA and CDR2 YSYEKL. In nucleotides, the CDR3 is TGCGCCAGCAGCCAAGAGAGGTCCTTGGGCTACAATGAGCAGTTCTTC. Translating gives CASSQERSLGYNEQFF.